The present TCR beta chain was sequenced within a study of high-grade serous ovarian cancer treatment subgroups. For this clone: Its antigen is still unknown.

Study-wide points: Repertoire similarity ranged roughly 0.11 to 0.8 between tumors of one patient. Without spatial data, bulk sequencing limits insight into HGSC tumor diversity.

Germline values: CDR1 SGHTS, CDR2 YDEGEE. V dropped 2 bases and J dropped 2; count of bases not matched to a gene: 14. This CDR3 has 20 amino acids. TCRdb's table, derived via immunoSEQ multiplex PCR, lists solely in-frame clones and lacks some. The profile shows just over 35,000 clones, around three quarters of them singletons. Tumor samples were taken before definitive surgery or chemotherapy. Source material: tumor tissue. The V call is TRBV5-8, the J call TRBJ2-1; 12 bases line up with TRBD2. This receptor was identified in a human donor with high-grade serous ovarian cancer. CDR3 loop: CASSFPGGLAGPGPYNEQFF. DNA for the CDR3: TGTGCCAGCAGCTTTCCAGGAGGACTAGCGGGGCCCGGCCCCTACAATGAGCAGTTCTTC.